This entry is about one T cell receptor beta chain. Its antigen is undetermined. Germline loops: CDR1 MNHEY, CDR2 SMNVEV (reference sequence). The CDR3 runs 15 residues. V lost 4 bases to trimming and J lost 3 bases; unmatched junction nucleotides: 5. The table came from immunoSEQ multiplex PCR; TCRdb's copy has only in-frame clones and leaves some out. The sample consists of 160,000 or so clones, 75% to 90% of them appearing once. This entry comes from a study of T cell responses to AZD1222 COVID-19 vaccine. Study results and limitations: The span of vaccine-associated CD4 TCRs extended across spike, with dominance at 160-218 and 743-854. Repertoires were obtained only post-peak T cell response.

The material was peripheral blood, obtained 28 days after the second dose of the MenACWY control vaccine. The clonotype was recovered from an adult who received the MenACWY meningococcal vaccine as a control. The chain carries TRBV27 and TRBJ1-5; 8 positions match TRBD1. DNA of the CDR3: TGTGCCAGCAGTTCATGGACAGGGTCCAATCAGCCCCAGCATTTT. Protein product: CASSSWTGSNQPQHF.